The 6 T cell receptor beta chains listed next were all sequenced from one sample in a study of shared clonotypes between healthy human individuals. Clones were sequenced by immunoSEQ multiplex PCR, and TCRdb holds only the in-frame ones, with some missing. Of some 1,600,000 clones in the sample, approximately 98% are singletons; the top ten hold roughly 0.4%. Material: naive CD4+ T cells sorted from blood. Regarding subset: CD45RA+ positively selected. The receptors derive from a man aged 30 to 39 in good health.

The chain combines TRBV6-4 with TRBJ1-2; a weak D match, TRBD1 (5 bases). V lost 0 bases, J lost 4 bases, and 18 bases lay in between. This CDR3 is built from 17 residues. The germline V gene encodes CDR1 MRHNA and CDR2 SNTAGT. Here the CDR3 reads CASSDSPLTGDLYGYTF. CDR3 nucleotides: TGTGCCAGCAGTGACTCTCCCCTTACAGGCGACCTCTATGGCTACACCTTC.

The gene calls are TRBV11-2 and TRBJ2-2, with 9 nucleotides matching TRBD2. V trimming: 1 base; J trimming: 8 bases; junction bases outside the gene matches: 5. The CDR3 covers 15 residues. Germline loops: CDR1 SGHAT, CDR2 FQNNGV. The CDR3 region is CASSLGLAGSGELFF. CDR3 coding DNA: TGTGCCAGCAGCTTAGGGCTAGCGGGAAGTGGGGAGCTGTTTTTT. Using reference TRBV11-2 and TRBJ2-2 for the parts outside the CDR3, the full variable domain is EAGVAQSPRYKIIEKRQSVAFWCNPISGHATLYWYQQILGQGPKLLIQFQNNGVVDDSQLPKDRFSAERLKGVDSTLKIQPAKLEDSAVYLCASSLGLAGSGELFFGEGSRLTVL.

The rearrangement links TRBV6-5 to TRBJ2-5; 8 bases align to TRBD2. V was clipped by 4 bases and J by 5 bases; unmatched bases: 6. The CDR3 totals 14 residues. Germline V gene data show CDR1 as MNHEY and CDR2 as SVGAGI. DNA for the CDR3: TGTGCCAGCAGTTTTATAGCGGGAAGGGAGACCCAGTACTTC. Translating gives CASSFIAGRETQYF.

This chain joins TRBV5-4 and TRBJ2-5; D gene unclear. V dropped 4 bases and J dropped 1 base, with 11 bases sitting between them. Germline V gives CDR1 SGHNT, CDR2 YYREEE (reference sequence). The CDR3 spans 14 residues. CDR3 loop: CASSLEVGQETQYF. CDR3 in DNA: TGTGCCAGCAGCCTTGAGGTGGGCCAAGAGACCCAGTACTTC. Complete variable domain (other parts from reference TRBV5-4 and TRBJ2-5): ETGVTQSPTHLIKTRGQQVTLRCSSQSGHNTVSWYQQALGQGPQFIFQYYREEENGRGNFPPRFSGLQFPNYSSELNVNALELDDSALYLCASSLEVGQETQYFGPGTRLLVL.

The chain employs TRBV11-3 and TRBJ2-2, with 7 bases lining up with TRBD1. Germline V gene lookup returns CDR1 SGHNT and CDR2 YENEEA. The J segment lost 2 bases and the V segment lost 4 bases, leaving 4 bases of the junction unmatched. The CDR3 runs 15 residues. The CDR3 spells CASSSRDSNTGELFF. The CDR3 nucleotides read TGTGCCAGCAGCTCCCGGGACAGTAACACCGGGGAGCTGTTTTTT.

The V gene is TRBV9, the J gene TRBJ2-1, with TRBD2 identical over 9 bases. CDR3 length equals 16 residues. V was clipped by 3 bases and J by 0 bases; unmatched bases: 4. Germline CDR1 is SGDLS and CDR2 is YYNGEE. The DNA for the CDR3 is TGTGCCAGCAGCGCCGGTAGCGGGAGCTCCTACAATGAGCAGTTCTTC. Protein product: CASSAGSGSSYNEQFF.